Below, one T cell receptor beta chain is given with its context. Its antigen is unidentified. The data are from a study of T cell responses to AZD1222 COVID-19 vaccine. TCRdb's copy holds only in-frame clones and misses some; the assay was immunoSEQ multiplex PCR. Among around 160,000 clones, 94% were seen once, and the ten largest hold about 0.64%. This CDR3 contains 14 residues. Trimming took off 6 bases at V and 5 bases at J, with 14 bases between the two ends. Germline values: CDR1 SEHNR, CDR2 FQNEAQ (reference sequence). Findings and limits, study-wide: Unmutated regions of variants are reportedly targeted by nearly half of spike-specific TCRs. Mostly white British, mostly female donors; authors suggested clonal diversity may be underestimated. The peak T cell response came first, and repertoires were sampled only after it.

The starting material was peripheral blood, obtained on day 0 of AZD1222 vaccination. This clonotype originated in an adult in good health. This sequence joins TRBV7-9 and TRBJ2-1, with D perhaps TRBD1 or TRBD2 (6 bases each). CDR3 nucleotide sequence: TGTGCCAGCAGTGTGGGGGCTAGCGACAATGAGCAGTTCTTC. This sequence encodes CASSVGASDNEQFF. Filled out from reference TRBV7-9 and TRBJ2-1, the complete variable domain reads DTGVSQNPRHKITKRGQNVTFRCDPISEHNRLYWYRQTLGQGPEFLTYFQNEAQLEKSRLLSDRFSAERPKGSFSTLEIQRTEQGDSAMYLCASSVGASDNEQFFGPGTRLTVL.